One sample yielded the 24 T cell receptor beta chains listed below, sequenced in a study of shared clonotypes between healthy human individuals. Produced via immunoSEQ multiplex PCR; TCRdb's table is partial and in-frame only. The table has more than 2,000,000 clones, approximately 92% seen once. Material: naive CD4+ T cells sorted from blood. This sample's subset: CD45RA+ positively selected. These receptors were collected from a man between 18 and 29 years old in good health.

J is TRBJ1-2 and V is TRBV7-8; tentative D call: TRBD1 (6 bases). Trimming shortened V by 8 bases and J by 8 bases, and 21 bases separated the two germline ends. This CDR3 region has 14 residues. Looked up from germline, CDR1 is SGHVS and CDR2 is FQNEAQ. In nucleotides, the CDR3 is TGTGCCAGCGGCCCAGAGGACAGTAGGGACGGCTACACCTTC. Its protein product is CASGPEDSRDGYTF. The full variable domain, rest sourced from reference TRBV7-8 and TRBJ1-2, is GAGVSQSPRYKVAKRGQDVALRCDPISGHVSLFWYQQALGQGPEFLTYFQNEAQLDKSGLPSDRFFAERPEGSVSTLKIQRTQQEDSAVYLCASGPEDSRDGYTFGSGTRLTVV.

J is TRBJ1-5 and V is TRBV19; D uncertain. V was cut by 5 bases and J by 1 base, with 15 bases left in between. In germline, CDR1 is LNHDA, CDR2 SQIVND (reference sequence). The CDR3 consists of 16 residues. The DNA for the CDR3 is TGTGCCAGTAGTCTCCGAGCGGGAGAGAGCAATCAGCCCCAGCATTTT. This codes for CASSLRAGESNQPQHF.

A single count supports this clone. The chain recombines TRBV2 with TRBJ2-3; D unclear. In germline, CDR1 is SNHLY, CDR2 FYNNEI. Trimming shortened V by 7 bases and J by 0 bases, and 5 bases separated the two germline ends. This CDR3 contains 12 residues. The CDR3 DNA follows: TGTGCCAGCACCTTTAGCACAGATACGCAGTATTTT. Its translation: CASTFSTDTQYF. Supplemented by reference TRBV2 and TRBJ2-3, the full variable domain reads EPEVTQTPSHQVTQMGQEVILRCVPISNHLYFYWYRQILGQKVEFLVSFYNNEISEKSEIFDDQFSVERPDGSNFTLKIRSTKLEDSAMYFCASTFSTDTQYFGPGTRLTVL.

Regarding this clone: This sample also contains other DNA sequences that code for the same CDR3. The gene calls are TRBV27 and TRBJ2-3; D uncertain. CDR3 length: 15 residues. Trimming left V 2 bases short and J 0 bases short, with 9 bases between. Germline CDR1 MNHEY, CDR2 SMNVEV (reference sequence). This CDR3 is CASSLGQLSTDTQYF. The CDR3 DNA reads TGTGCCAGCAGTTTAGGGCAGCTAAGCACAGATACGCAGTATTTT.

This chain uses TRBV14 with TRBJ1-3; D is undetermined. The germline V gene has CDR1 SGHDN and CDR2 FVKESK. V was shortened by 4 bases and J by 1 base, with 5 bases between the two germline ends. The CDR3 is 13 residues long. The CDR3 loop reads CASSRTSGNTIYF. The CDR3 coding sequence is TGTGCCAGCAGCCGAACTTCTGGAAACACCATATATTTT.

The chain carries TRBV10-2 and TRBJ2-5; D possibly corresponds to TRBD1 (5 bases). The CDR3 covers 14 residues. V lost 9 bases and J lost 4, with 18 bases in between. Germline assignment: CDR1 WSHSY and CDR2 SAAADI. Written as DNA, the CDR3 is TGCGCCAGTCCGTTCAGGGTTTCGTCAGAGACCCAGTACTTC. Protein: CASPFRVSSETQYF.

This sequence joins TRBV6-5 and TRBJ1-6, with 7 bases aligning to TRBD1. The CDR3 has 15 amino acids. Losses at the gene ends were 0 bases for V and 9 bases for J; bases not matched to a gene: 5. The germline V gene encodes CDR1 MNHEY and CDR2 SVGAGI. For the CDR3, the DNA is TGTGCCAGCAGTTACTCTGGACAGGAACGTTCACCCCTCCACTTT. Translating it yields CASSYSGQERSPLHF.

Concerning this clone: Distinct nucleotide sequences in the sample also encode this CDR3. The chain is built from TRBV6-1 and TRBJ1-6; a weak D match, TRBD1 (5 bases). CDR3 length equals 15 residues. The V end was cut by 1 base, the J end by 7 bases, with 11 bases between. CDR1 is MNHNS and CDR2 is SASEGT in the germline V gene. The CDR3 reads CASSEGGLGNSPLHF. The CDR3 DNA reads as TGTGCCAGCAGTGAAGGGGGACTGGGAAATTCACCCCTCCACTTT.

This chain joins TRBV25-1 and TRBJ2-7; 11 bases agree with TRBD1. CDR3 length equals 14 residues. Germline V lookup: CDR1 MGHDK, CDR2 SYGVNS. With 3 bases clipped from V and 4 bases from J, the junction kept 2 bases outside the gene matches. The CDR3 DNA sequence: TGTGCCAGCAGTGAGGGACAGGGGGTATACGAGCAGTACTTC. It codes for CASSEGQGVYEQYF.

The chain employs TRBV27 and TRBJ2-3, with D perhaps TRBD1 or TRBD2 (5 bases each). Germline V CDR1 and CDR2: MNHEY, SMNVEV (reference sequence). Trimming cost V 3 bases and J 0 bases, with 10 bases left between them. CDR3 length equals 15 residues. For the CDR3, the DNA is TGTGCCAGCAGTTTGAGGGGAACTAGCACAGATACGCAGTATTTT. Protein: CASSLRGTSTDTQYF.

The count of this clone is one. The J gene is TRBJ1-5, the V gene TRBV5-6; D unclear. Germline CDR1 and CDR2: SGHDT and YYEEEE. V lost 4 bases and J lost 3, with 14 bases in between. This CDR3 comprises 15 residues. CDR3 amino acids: CASSPGGLDNQPQHF. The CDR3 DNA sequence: TGTGCCAGCAGCCCCGGAGGTTTGGACAATCAGCCCCAGCATTTT.

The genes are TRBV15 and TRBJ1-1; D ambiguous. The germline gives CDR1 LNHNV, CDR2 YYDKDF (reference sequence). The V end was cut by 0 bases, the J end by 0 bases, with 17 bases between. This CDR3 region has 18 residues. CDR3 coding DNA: TGTGCCACCAGCAGAGATTTCCGGGGATCCCGATTGAACACTGAAGCTTTCTTT. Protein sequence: CATSRDFRGSRLNTEAFF. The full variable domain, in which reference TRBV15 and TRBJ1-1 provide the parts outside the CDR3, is DAMVIQNPRYQVTQFGKPVTLSCSQTLNHNVMYWYQQKSSQAPKLLFHYYDKDFNNEADTPDNFQSRRPNTSFCFLDIRSPGLGDTAMYLCATSRDFRGSRLNTEAFFGQGTRLTVV.

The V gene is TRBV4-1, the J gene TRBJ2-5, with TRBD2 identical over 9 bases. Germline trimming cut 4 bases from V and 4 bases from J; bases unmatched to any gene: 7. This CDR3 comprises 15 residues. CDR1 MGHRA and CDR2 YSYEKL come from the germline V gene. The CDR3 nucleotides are TGCGCCAGCAGCCTAGTTGGGACTAGCCCAGAGACCCAGTACTTC. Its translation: CASSLVGTSPETQYF.

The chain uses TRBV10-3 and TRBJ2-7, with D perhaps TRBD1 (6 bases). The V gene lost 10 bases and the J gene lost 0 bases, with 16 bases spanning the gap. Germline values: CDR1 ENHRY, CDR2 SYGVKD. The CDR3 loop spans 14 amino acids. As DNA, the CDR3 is TGTGCCACCCAGGGGACCTCCTCCTCCTACGAGCAGTACTTC. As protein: CATQGTSSSYEQYF.

CDR3: CAISIGINEKLFF. DNA of the CDR3: TGTGCCATCAGTATCGGGATTAATGAAAAACTGTTTTTT. This chain joins TRBV10-3 and TRBJ1-4, with D unresolved. Trimming stripped 5 bases from V and 4 bases from J, with 8 bases between. This CDR3 comprises 13 residues. Looked up from germline, CDR1 is ENHRY and CDR2 is SYGVKD.

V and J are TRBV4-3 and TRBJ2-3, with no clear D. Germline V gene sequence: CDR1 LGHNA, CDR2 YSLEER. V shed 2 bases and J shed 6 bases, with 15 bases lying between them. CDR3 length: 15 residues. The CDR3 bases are TGCGCCAGCAGCCAACTCCAGGAGAACGTGGATACGCAGTATTTT. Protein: CASSQLQENVDTQYF.

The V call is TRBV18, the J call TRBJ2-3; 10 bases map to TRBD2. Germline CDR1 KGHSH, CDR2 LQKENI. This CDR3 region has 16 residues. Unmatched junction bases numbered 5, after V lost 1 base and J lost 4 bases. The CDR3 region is CASSPQAGGPADTQYF. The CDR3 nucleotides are TGTGCCAGCTCACCACAAGCGGGAGGGCCAGCAGATACGCAGTATTTT. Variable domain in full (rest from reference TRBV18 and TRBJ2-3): NAGVMQNPRHLVRRRGQEARLRCSPMKGHSHVYWYRQLPEEGLKFMVYLQKENIIDESGMPKERFSAEFPKEGPSILRIQQVVRGDSAAYFCASSPQAGGPADTQYFGPGTRLTVL.

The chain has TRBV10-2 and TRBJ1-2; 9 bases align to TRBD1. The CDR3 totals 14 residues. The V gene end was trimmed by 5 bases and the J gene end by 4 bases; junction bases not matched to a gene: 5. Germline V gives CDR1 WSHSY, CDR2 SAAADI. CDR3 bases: TGCGCCAGCAGTACAGGGGGCGCCGGCTATGGCTACACCTTC. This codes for CASSTGGAGYGYTF.

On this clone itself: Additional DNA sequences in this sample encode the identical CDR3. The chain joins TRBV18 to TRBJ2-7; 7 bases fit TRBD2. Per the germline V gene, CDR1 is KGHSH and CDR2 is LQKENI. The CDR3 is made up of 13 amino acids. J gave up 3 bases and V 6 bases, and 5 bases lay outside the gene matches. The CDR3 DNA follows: TGTGCCAGCTCCCCCGGGACTAACTACGAGCAGTACTTC. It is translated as CASSPGTNYEQYF.

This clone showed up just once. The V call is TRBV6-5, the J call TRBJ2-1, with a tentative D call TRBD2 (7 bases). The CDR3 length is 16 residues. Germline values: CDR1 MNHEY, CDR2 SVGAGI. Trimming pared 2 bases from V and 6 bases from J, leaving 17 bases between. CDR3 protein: CASSYRGAGAGNEQFF. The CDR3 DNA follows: TGTGCCAGCAGTTACCGAGGCGCGGGGGCGGGCAATGAGCAGTTCTTC.

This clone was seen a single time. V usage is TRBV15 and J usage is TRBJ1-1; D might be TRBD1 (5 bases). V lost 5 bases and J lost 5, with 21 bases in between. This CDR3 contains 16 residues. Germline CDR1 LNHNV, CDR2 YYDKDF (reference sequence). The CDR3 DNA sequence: TGTGCCACCAGCCCCGGAGCCCTGCGTGGGGGGACTGAAGCTTTCTTT. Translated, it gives CATSPGALRGGTEAFF.

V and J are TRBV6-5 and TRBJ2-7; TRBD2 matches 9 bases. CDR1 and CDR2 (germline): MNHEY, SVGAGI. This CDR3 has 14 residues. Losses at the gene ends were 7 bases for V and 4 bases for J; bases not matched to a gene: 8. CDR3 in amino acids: CASNPGLAVYEQYF. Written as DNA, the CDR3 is TGTGCCAGCAACCCGGGACTAGCAGTGTACGAGCAGTACTTC.

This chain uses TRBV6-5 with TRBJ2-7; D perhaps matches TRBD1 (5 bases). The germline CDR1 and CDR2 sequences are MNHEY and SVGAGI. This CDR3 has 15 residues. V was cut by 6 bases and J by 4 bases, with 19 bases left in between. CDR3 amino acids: CASSPYFGQVYEQYF. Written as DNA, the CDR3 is TGTGCCAGCAGCCCCTATTTTGGACAAGTATACGAGCAGTACTTC.

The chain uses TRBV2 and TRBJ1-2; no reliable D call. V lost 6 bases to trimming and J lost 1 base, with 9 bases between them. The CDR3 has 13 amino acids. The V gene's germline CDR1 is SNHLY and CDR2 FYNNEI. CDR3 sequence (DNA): TGTGCCAGCAGCAAGGAGGATAACTATGGCTACACCTTC. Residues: CASSKEDNYGYTF.